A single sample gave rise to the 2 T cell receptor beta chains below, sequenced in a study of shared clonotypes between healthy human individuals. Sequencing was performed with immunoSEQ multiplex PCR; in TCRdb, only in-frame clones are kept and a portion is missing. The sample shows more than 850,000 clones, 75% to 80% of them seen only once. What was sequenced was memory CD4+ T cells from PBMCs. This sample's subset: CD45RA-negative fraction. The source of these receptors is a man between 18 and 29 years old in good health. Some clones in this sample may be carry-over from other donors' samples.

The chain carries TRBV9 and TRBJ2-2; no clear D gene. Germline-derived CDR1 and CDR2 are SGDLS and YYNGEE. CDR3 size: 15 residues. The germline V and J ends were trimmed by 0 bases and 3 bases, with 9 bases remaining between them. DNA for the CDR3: TGTGCCAGCAGCGTAGGCGTGAGCGACACCGGGGAGCTGTTTTTT. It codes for CASSVGVSDTGELFF.

CDR3 region: CASSFSGGSSYEQYF. The CDR3 DNA follows: TGCGCCAGCAGCTTCTCCGGGGGGAGCTCCTACGAGCAGTACTTC. The chain combines TRBV5-1 with TRBJ2-7; 7 positions agree with TRBD2. V trimming: 2 bases; J trimming: 0 bases; junction bases outside the gene matches: 5. Germline CDR1 reads SGHRS; CDR2 reads YFSETQ. This CDR3 is 15 amino acids long.